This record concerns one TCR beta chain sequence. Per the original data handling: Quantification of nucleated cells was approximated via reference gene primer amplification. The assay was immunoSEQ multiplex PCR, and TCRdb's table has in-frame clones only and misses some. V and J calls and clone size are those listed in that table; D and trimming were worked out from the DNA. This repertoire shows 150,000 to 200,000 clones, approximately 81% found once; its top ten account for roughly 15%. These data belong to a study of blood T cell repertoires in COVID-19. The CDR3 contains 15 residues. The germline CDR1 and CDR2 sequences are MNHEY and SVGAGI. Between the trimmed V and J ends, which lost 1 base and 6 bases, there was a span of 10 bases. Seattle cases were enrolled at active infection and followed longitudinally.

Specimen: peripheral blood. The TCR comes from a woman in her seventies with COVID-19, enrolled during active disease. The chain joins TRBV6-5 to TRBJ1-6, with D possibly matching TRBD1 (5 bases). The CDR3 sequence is CASSYFAQGNSPLHF. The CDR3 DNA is TGTGCCAGCAGTTACTTCGCCCAGGGTAATTCACCCCTCCACTTT.